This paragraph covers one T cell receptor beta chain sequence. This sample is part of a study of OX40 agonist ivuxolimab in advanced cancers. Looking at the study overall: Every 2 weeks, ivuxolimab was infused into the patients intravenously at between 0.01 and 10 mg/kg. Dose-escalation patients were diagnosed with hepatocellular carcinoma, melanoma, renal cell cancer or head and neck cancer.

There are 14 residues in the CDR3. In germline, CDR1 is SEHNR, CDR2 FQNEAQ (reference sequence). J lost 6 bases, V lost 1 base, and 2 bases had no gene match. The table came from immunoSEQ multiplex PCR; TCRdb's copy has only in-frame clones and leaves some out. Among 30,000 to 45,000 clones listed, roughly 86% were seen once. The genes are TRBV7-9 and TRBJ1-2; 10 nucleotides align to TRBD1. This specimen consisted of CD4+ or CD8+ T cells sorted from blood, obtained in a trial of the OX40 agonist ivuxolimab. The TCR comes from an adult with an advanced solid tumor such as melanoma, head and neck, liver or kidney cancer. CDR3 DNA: TGTGCCAGCAGCTTAGTGGGGACAGGGGATGGCTACACCTTC. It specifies CASSLVGTGDGYTF.